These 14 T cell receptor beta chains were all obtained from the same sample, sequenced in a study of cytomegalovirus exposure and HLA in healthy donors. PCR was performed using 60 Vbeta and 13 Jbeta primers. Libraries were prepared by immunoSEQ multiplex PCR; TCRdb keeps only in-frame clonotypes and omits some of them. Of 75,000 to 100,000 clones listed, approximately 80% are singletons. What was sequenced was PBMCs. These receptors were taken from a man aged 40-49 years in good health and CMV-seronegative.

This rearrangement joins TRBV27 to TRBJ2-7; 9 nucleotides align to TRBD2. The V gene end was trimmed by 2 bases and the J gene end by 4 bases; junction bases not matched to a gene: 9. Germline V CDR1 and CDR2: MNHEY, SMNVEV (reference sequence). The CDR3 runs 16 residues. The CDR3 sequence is CASSLASTSGAYEQYF. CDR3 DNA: TGTGCCAGCAGTTTAGCCTCGACTAGCGGAGCGTACGAGCAGTACTTC.

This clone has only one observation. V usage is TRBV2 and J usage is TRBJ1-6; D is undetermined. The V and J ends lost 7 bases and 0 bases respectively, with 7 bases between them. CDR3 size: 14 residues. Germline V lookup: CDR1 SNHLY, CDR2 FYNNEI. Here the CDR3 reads CASTPGSYNSPLHF. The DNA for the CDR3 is TGTGCCAGCACTCCGGGCTCCTATAATTCACCCCTCCACTTT.

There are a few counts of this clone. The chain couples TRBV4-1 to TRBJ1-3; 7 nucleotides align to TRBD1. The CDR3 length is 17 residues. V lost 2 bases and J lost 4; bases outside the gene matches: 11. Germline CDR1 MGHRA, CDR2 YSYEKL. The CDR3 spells CASSQPGTEFVGNTIYF. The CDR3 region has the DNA TGCGCCAGCAGCCAACCCGGGACAGAGTTTGTCGGAAACACCATATATTTT.

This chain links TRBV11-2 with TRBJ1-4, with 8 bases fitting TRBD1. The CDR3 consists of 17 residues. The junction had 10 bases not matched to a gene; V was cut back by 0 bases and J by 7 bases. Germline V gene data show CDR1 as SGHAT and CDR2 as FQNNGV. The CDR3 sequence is CASSLEYTTGGGEKLFF. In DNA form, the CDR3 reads TGTGCCAGCAGCTTAGAATATACTACAGGGGGGGGTGAAAAACTGTTTTTT. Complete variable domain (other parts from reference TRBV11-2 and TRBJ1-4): EAGVAQSPRYKIIEKRQSVAFWCNPISGHATLYWYQQILGQGPKLLIQFQNNGVVDDSQLPKDRFSAERLKGVDSTLKIQPAKLEDSAVYLCASSLEYTTGGGEKLFFGSGTQLSVL.

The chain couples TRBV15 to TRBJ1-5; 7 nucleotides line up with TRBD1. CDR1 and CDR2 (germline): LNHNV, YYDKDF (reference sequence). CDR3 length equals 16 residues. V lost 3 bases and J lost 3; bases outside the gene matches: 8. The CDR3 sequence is CATSRADRDPNQPQHF. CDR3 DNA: TGTGCCACCAGCAGGGCCGACAGGGACCCCAATCAGCCCCAGCATTTT.

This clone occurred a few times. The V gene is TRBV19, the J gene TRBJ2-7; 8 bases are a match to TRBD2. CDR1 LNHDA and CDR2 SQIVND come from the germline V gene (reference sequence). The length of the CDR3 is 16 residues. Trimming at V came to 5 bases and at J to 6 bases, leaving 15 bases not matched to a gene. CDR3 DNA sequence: TGTGCCAGTAGTCCCATTAGTGGTAGCGGGAAGGGCGAGCAGTACTTC. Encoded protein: CASSPISGSGKGEQYF.

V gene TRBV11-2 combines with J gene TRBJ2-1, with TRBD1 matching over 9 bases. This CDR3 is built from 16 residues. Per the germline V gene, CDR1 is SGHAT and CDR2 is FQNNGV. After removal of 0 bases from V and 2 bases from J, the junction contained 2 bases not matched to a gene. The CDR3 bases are TGTGCCAGCAGCTTAGACCGACAGGGGGCCTACAATGAGCAGTTCTTC. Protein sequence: CASSLDRQGAYNEQFF.

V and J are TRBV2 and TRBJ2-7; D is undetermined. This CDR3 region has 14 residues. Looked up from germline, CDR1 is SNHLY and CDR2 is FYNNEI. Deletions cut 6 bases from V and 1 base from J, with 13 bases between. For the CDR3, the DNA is TGTGCCAGCAGCCCCGGGTGGCAGTCCTACGAGCAGTACTTC. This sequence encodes CASSPGWQSYEQYF.

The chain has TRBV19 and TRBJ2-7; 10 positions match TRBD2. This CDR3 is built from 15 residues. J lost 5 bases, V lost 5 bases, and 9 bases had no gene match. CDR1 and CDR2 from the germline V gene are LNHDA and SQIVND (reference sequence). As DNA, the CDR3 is TGTGCCAGTAGTGCAAGAGCGGGGGGGCACGACGAGCAGTACTTC. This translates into CASSARAGGHDEQYF.

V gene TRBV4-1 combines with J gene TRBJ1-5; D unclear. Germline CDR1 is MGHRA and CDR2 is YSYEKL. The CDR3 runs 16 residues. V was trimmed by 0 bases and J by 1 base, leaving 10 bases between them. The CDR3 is CASSQDSTRSNQPQHF. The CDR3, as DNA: TGCGCCAGCAGCCAAGATTCGACTCGAAGCAATCAGCCCCAGCATTTT.

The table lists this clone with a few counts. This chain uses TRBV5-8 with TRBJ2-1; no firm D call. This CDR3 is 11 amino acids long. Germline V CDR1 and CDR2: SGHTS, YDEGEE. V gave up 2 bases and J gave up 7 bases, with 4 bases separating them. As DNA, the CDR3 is TGTGCCAGCAGCTTTACTAATGAGCAGTTCTTC. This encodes CASSFTNEQFF.

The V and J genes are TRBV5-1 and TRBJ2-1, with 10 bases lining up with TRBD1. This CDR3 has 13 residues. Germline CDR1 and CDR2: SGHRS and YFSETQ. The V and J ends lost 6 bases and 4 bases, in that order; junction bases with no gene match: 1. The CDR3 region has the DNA TGCGCCAGCATGGGACAGGGGTACAATGAGCAGTTCTTC. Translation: CASMGQGYNEQFF.

The CDR3 bases are TGTGCCAGCAGCTTATACGGTAGCGGGGTTAGGAATGAGCAGTTCTTC. Its protein product is CASSLYGSGVRNEQFF. The gene calls are TRBV7-2 and TRBJ2-1; 8 bases are a match to TRBD2. Germline lookup yields CDR1 SGHTA and CDR2 FQGNSA. The CDR3 sequence is 16 residues long. V lost 2 bases and J lost 7; bases outside the gene matches: 10.

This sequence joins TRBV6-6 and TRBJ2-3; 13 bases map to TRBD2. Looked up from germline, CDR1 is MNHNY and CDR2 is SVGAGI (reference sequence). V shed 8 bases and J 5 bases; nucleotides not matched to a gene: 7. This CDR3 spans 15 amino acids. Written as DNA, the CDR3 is TGTGCCAGCGCCATACTAGCGGGGGGGCAAGATACGCAGTATTTT. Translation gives CASAILAGGQDTQYF.